The 31 T cell receptor beta chains below all came from one sample that was sequenced in a study of CDR3 diversity in severe acne. A single record per CDR3 protein comes from TCRdb applying MiXCR to the PCR reads. The data show 85,000 to 120,000 distinct CDR3 sequences, with roughly half seen just once and under 15% held by the top ten. Material: blood. These receptors all stem from a male donor with acne.

A single count supports this clonotype. The chain recombines TRBV5-6 with TRBJ2-7; 8 bases match TRBD1. The CDR3 covers 14 residues. The germline gives CDR1 SGHDT, CDR2 YYEEEE. J was trimmed by 6 bases and V by 4 bases; bases with no gene match: 9. This chain's CDR3 is CASSMQGAASEQYF. CDR3 bases: TGTGCCAGCAGCATGCAGGGGGCTGCCTCCGAGCAGTACTTC. Combining the CDR3 with reference TRBV5-6 and TRBJ2-7 gives the whole variable domain DAGVTQSPTHLIKTRGQQVTLRCSPKSGHDTVSWYQQALGQGPQFIFQYYEEEERQRGNFPDRFSGHQFPNYSSELNVNALLLGDSALYLCASSMQGAASEQYFGPGTRLTVT.

The genes are TRBV20-1 and TRBJ2-1; 9 bases map to TRBD2. The CDR3 sequence is 16 residues long. CDR1 and CDR2 from the germline V gene are DFQATT and SNEGSKA (reference sequence). V lost 6 bases and J lost 3; bases outside the gene matches: 12. The CDR3 loop is CSATENSSGDYNEQFF. The CDR3 DNA is TGCAGTGCCACCGAGAATTCTAGCGGGGACTACAATGAGCAGTTCTTC.

The J gene is TRBJ1-4, the V gene TRBV6-6; TRBD1 matches at 7 bases. Germline lookup yields CDR1 MNHNY and CDR2 SVGAGI (reference sequence). The CDR3 runs to 13 residues. The V and J ends lost 10 bases and 6 bases, in that order; junction bases with no gene match: 8. CDR3 sequence reads: CATPDRPYEKLFF. CDR3 coding DNA: TGTGCCACACCGGACAGGCCCTATGAAAAACTGTTTTTT.

This clonotype is deemed medium-sized (0.01 to 0.1%). The chain joins TRBV20-1 to TRBJ1-5; TRBD1 matches 12 bases. There are 17 residues in the CDR3. Per the germline V gene, CDR1 is DFQATT and CDR2 is SNEGSKA (reference sequence). The CDR3 protein is CSYVLGQGASGNQPQHF. CDR3 DNA sequence: TGCAGCTATGTCTTGGGACAGGGGGCTAGCGGCAATCAGCCCCAGCATTTT.

V usage is TRBV29-1 and J usage is TRBJ2-7; 12 bases map to TRBD2. In germline, CDR1 is SQVTM, CDR2 ANQGSEA. There are 16 residues in the CDR3. The ends lost 4 bases at V and 7 bases at J; junction bases unmatched: 14. DNA of the CDR3: TGCAGCGTTGTCGATCCTAGCGGGAGGGCCTCGGGTGAGCAGTACTTC. Its translation is CSVVDPSGRASGEQYF.

There are a few counts of this clonotype. This sequence joins TRBV7-9 and TRBJ1-1, with D hard to call. Germline V gene data show CDR1 as SEHNR and CDR2 as FQNEAQ (reference sequence). V lost 2 bases and J lost 1, with 8 bases in between. The CDR3 covers 14 residues. CDR3 in DNA: TGTGCCAGCAGCTTATGGAGAGGGAACACTGAAGCTTTCTTT. As protein: CASSLWRGNTEAFF.

This chain joins TRBV11-2 and TRBJ2-3; D is ambiguous. V dropped 5 bases and J dropped 6 bases, with 12 bases sitting between them. The germline gives CDR1 SGHAT, CDR2 FQNNGV. The CDR3 is made up of 13 amino acids. The CDR3, as DNA: TGTGCCAGCAGCCAAGCAGACCCTGATACGCAGTATTTT. It encodes CASSQADPDTQYF.

The table lists this clonotype with a few counts. V and J are TRBV5-6 and TRBJ2-1, with a possible D match to TRBD2 (6 bases). The CDR3 has 16 amino acids. V dropped 0 bases and J dropped 0 bases, with 10 bases sitting between them. CDR1 and CDR2 (germline): SGHDT, YYEEEE. The CDR3 region has the DNA TGTGCCAGCAGCTTGGCCCTGACTAGCTCCTACAATGAGCAGTTCTTC. This encodes CASSLALTSSYNEQFF.

This clonotype was observed many times. This chain connects TRBV7-6 to TRBJ1-6, with 7 bases matching TRBD1. Germline CDR1 reads SGHVS; CDR2 reads FNYEAQ. The trim removed 4 bases at V and 10 bases at J, leaving 16 bases unmatched. The CDR3 has 17 amino acids. CDR3 protein: CASSSASLTGTGSPLHF. CDR3 nucleotide sequence: TGTGCCAGCAGCTCGGCCTCCCTGACAGGGACGGGCTCACCCCTCCACTTT. Full variable domain (missing parts from reference TRBV7-6 and TRBJ1-6): GAGVSQSPRYKVTKRGQDVALRCDPISGHVSLYWYRQALGQGPEFLTYFNYEAQQDKSGLPNDRFSAERPEGSISTLTIQRTEQRDSAMYRCASSSASLTGTGSPLHFGNGTRLTVT.

The J gene is TRBJ2-1, the V gene TRBV10-3, with D unclear. V was cut by 4 bases and J by 2 bases, with 9 bases left in between. CDR1 and CDR2 (germline): ENHRY, SYGVKD. The CDR3 covers 14 residues. The DNA for the CDR3 is TGTGCCATCAGTGGAGGTGCTCCCTACAATGAGCAGTTCTTC. Protein sequence: CAISGGAPYNEQFF.

The chain recombines TRBV20-1 with TRBJ1-3; TRBD1 might be the D (5 bases). The CDR3 length is 18 residues. From germline, CDR1 is DFQATT and CDR2 SNEGSKA (reference sequence). The V gene lost 1 base and the J gene lost 0 bases, with 19 bases spanning the gap. The CDR3 sequence is CSARALATDSLSGNTIYF. CDR3 nucleotides: TGCAGTGCTAGAGCCCTTGCGACCGACAGCCTCTCTGGAAACACCATATATTTT.

A single count supports this clonotype. The rearrangement uses TRBV7-2 and TRBJ1-1; no clear D gene. The CDR3 totals 13 residues. Trimming left V 1 base short and J 6 bases short, with 9 bases between. CDR1 is SGHTA, CDR2 FQGNSA, per germline. For the CDR3, the DNA is TGTGCCAGCAGCTTAGAAGGGTGGGCTGAAGCTTTCTTT. Translated, it gives CASSLEGWAEAFF.

As for this clonotype: One base away lies a much larger clone, so this may be a sequencing read error. Without the conserved terminal phenylalanine or tryptophan, this CDR3 likely stems from a read error. V gene TRBV20-1 combines with J gene TRBJ2-2, with 9 bases fitting TRBD1. The CDR3 contains 15 residues. Germline V gene lookup returns CDR1 DFQATT and CDR2 SNEGSKA (reference sequence). The DNA for the CDR3 is TGCGGAGCTGACTCCGGGACAGGGTTTTCCGGGGAGCTGTTTTCT. Protein: CGADSGTGFSGELFS.

For this clonotype: Given a much more abundant clone one base away, this may be a read error. The rearrangement links TRBV5-1 to TRBJ2-2, with D unresolved. CDR1 is SGHRS and CDR2 is YFSETQ in the germline V gene. This CDR3 region has 20 residues. The CDR3 region is CVSSLGLTSPILRATGELFF. The CDR3, as DNA: TGCGTCAGCAGCTTGGGCCTTACAAGTCCCATACTTCGAGCCACCGGGGAGCTGTTTTTT.

Regarding this clonotype: A read error is possible here, since a much larger clone lies one base away. CDR3 coding DNA: TGTGCCAGCAGCCAAGACAGGGGGTGTCCCGGGGAGCTGTTTTTT. Translating gives CASSQDRGCPGELFF. The chain has TRBV7-2 and TRBJ2-2; 9 bases line up with TRBD1. V trimming: 5 bases; J trimming: 6 bases; junction bases outside the gene matches: 7. CDR3 length: 15 amino acids. CDR1 and CDR2 from the germline V gene are SGHTA and FQGNSA.

There are many counts of this clonotype. The rearrangement links TRBV4-3 to TRBJ2-7; TRBD2 aligns across 11 bases. V was clipped by 4 bases and J by 2 bases; unmatched bases: 13. CDR3 length: 18 residues. Germline V gives CDR1 LGHNA, CDR2 YSLEER. The CDR3: CASSLEIPGGLAAYEQYF. The CDR3 DNA reads as TGCGCCAGCAGCCTAGAAATACCCGGGGGACTAGCGGCCTACGAGCAGTACTTC.

The J gene is TRBJ2-7, the V gene TRBV15; 9 bases agree with TRBD2. CDR1 is LNHNV, CDR2 YYDKDF, per germline (reference sequence). With V trimmed by 3 bases and J by 2 bases, 11 bases remained unmatched. The CDR3 totals 17 residues. This CDR3 is CATSSVSREGPTYEQYF. As DNA, the CDR3 is TGTGCCACCAGCAGCGTATCGCGGGAGGGCCCCACCTACGAGCAGTACTTC.

This clonotype was seen more than once but under ten times. The chain has TRBV14 and TRBJ2-6; 8 nucleotides line up with TRBD1. This CDR3 contains 15 residues. V trimming: 4 bases; J trimming: 3 bases; junction bases outside the gene matches: 2. Germline lookup yields CDR1 SGHDN and CDR2 FVKESK. The CDR3 DNA is TGTGCCAGCAGCCCCAGGGGGCATGGGGCCAACGTCCTGACTTTC. It translates to CASSPRGHGANVLTF.

This clonotype has only a few counts. The chain couples TRBV20-1 to TRBJ1-5, with a tentative D call TRBD1 (6 bases). The V gene lost 3 bases and the J gene lost 4 bases, with 16 bases spanning the gap. This CDR3 region has 15 residues. Germline V lookup: CDR1 DFQATT, CDR2 SNEGSKA (reference sequence). CDR3 DNA sequence: TGCAGTGCTAGGGCGGGGGACACCCCAAATCAGCCCCAGCATTTT. The encoded protein is CSARAGDTPNQPQHF.

The V and J genes are TRBV19 and TRBJ2-7; 9 bases align to TRBD1. After removal of 2 bases from V and 5 bases from J, the junction contained 7 bases not matched to a gene. Germline V CDR1 and CDR2: LNHDA, SQIVND (reference sequence). This CDR3 comprises 15 residues. Written as DNA, the CDR3 is TGTGCCAGTAGTATATTGGGACAGGGCATCAACGAGCAGTACTTC. Translation gives CASSILGQGINEQYF.

Many counts were recorded for this clonotype. The J gene is TRBJ2-5, the V gene TRBV29-1; possible D gene TRBD2, 6 bases. The CDR3 is 13 amino acids. V shed 3 bases and J shed 5 bases, with 13 bases lying between them. Germline CDR1 SQVTM, CDR2 ANQGSEA. CDR3 region: CSVDWGLRETQYF. The CDR3 nucleotides read TGCAGCGTTGATTGGGGACTTCGGGAGACCCAGTACTTC.

This clonotype appeared a single time. The chain links TRBV20-1 to TRBJ2-2; TRBD2 matches 11 bases. CDR1 and CDR2 from the germline V gene are DFQATT and SNEGSKA (reference sequence). V dropped 3 bases and J dropped 6; count of bases not matched to a gene: 6. The CDR3 length is 15 residues. CDR3 sequence reads: CSARGTSGSAGELFF. The CDR3 nucleotides are TGCAGTGCTAGGGGTACTAGCGGGAGTGCCGGGGAGCTGTTTTTT.

As to this clonotype: Here the CDR3 omits its conserved ending phenylalanine or tryptophan, so a read error is the likely source. J is TRBJ2-3 and V is TRBV7-3, with D unclear. The CDR3 loop spans 11 amino acids. The germline V gene encodes CDR1 SGHTA and CDR2 FQGTGA. V lost 4 bases and J 7 bases, leaving 6 bases between the germline ends. The CDR3 DNA follows: TGTGCCAGCAGCTCCTTAAATACGCAGTATTCT. It codes for CASSSLNTQYS.

This clonotype was detected ten times or more. The rearrangement links TRBV28 to TRBJ2-7; the D is unclear. The CDR3 covers 11 residues. V gave up 3 bases and J gave up 6 bases, with 6 bases separating them. Germline V gene lookup returns CDR1 MDHEN and CDR2 SYDVKM. The CDR3 sequence is CASSFSAEQYF. The DNA for the CDR3 is TGTGCCAGCAGTTTTTCGGCCGAGCAGTACTTC.

The V gene is TRBV29-1, the J gene TRBJ2-3, with 9 bases matching TRBD1. Germline trimming cut 1 base from V and 5 bases from J; bases unmatched to any gene: 13. CDR3 length: 17 amino acids. From germline, CDR1 is SQVTM and CDR2 ANQGSEA. The CDR3: CSVEARTGVNRGDTQYF. The CDR3 DNA is TGCAGCGTTGAAGCAAGGACAGGGGTCAATCGAGGAGATACGCAGTATTTT.

This chain uses TRBV15 with TRBJ1-1; possibly TRBD1 for D (5 bases). Germline assignment: CDR1 LNHNV and CDR2 YYDKDF (reference sequence). Trimming took 4 bases from V and 0 from J, leaving 6 bases between them. This CDR3 has 13 amino acids. For the CDR3, the DNA is TGTGCCACCAGCATCAGGGTGAACACTGAAGCTTTCTTT. Protein product: CATSIRVNTEAFF.

This clonotype was recorded at least ten times. The CDR3 coding sequence is TGTGCCAGCAGTCTCGACGGTCTAGGCAATCAGCCCCAGCATTTT. Residues: CASSLDGLGNQPQHF. V is TRBV2 and J is TRBJ1-5; no reliable D call. The germline CDR1 and CDR2 sequences are SNHLY and FYNNEI. V lost 5 bases to trimming and J lost 2 bases, with 13 bases between them. The CDR3 consists of 15 residues.

V gene TRBV7-9 combines with J gene TRBJ1-4, with D unclear. This CDR3 comprises 14 residues. CDR1 is SEHNR and CDR2 is FQNEAQ in the germline V gene (reference sequence). The V end was cut by 1 base, the J end by 5 bases, with 8 bases between. The CDR3 DNA reads as TGTGCCAGCAGCTTAGGCGGGATCAATGAAAAACTGTTTTTT. Its translation is CASSLGGINEKLFF.

Notes on this clonotype: Germline is not matched at one junction end, which may reflect a read error. The rearrangement joins TRBV18 to TRBJ1-3; weak D call: TRBD1 (6 bases). This CDR3 is 17 amino acids long. The germline V gene has CDR1 KGHSH and CDR2 LQKENI. The CDR3 spells CASSPLSPGTSGITIYF. The DNA for the CDR3 is TGTGCCAGCTCGCCGTTATCCCCCGGGACAAGCGGAATCACCATATATTTT.

This clonotype was seen repeatedly, ten times or more. The V and J genes are TRBV24-1 and TRBJ2-5; 7 nucleotides line up with TRBD1. The CDR3 is 14 residues long. Trimming took 4 bases from V and 5 from J; bases not matched to a gene: 6. The germline CDR1 and CDR2 sequences are KGHDR and SFDVKD. The CDR3 region is CATSETGVAETQYF. CDR3 nucleotides: TGTGCCACCAGTGAAACAGGGGTTGCCGAGACCCAGTACTTC.

The chain carries TRBV6-2 or TRBV6-3 and TRBJ1-1; TRBD1 aligns across 7 bases. The length of the CDR3 is 16 residues. The V gene's germline CDR1 is MNHEY and CDR2 SVGEGT. V was pared by 4 bases and J by 0 bases, with 8 bases of the junction left unmatched. In DNA form, the CDR3 reads TGTGCCAGCAGTTTTTCGACAGGGCCCATGAACACTGAAGCTTTCTTT. Translation: CASSFSTGPMNTEAFF.